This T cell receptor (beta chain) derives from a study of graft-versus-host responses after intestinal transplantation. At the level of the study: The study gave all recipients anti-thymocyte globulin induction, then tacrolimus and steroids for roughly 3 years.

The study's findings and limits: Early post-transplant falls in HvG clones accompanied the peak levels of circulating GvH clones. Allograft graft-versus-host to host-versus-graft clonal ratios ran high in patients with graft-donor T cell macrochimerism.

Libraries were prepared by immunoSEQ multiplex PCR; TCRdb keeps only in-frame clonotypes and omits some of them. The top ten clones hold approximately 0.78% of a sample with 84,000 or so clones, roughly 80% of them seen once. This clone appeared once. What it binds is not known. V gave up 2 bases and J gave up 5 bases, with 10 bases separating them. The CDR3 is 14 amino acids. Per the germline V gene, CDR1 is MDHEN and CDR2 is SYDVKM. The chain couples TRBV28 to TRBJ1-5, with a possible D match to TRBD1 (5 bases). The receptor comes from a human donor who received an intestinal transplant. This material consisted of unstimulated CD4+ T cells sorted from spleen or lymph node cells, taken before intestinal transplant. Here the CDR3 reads CASSLDGGYQPQHF. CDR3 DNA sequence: TGTGCCAGCAGTTTAGACGGGGGATATCAGCCCCAGCATTTT.